These 26 T cell receptor beta chains were sequenced from one sample in a study of blood T cell repertoires in COVID-19. Some clones are missing from TCRdb's copy, which holds only in-frame ones; the method was immunoSEQ multiplex PCR. This sample has approximately 130,000 clones, with around 82% found just once. The specimen sequenced was peripheral blood. These receptor sequences come from a man older than 75 with active or convalescent COVID-19.

This sequence joins TRBV6-2 or TRBV6-3 and TRBJ2-7; D gene uncertain. V was cut by 3 bases and J by 2 bases, with 8 bases left in between. The CDR3 is 13 residues long. Germline V gives CDR1 MNHEY, CDR2 SVGEGT. For the CDR3, the DNA is TGTGCCAGCAGTTATTCCGACACCTACGAGCAGTACTTC. As protein: CASSYSDTYEQYF.

The chain has TRBV6-4 and TRBJ2-5, with TRBD1 matching 8 bases. Trimming at V came to 5 bases and at J to 3 bases, leaving 2 bases not matched to a gene. Germline CDR1 and CDR2: MRHNA and SNTAGT. The CDR3 is 13 amino acids. CDR3: CASSPGGKETQYF. The CDR3 DNA is TGTGCCAGCAGTCCAGGGGGCAAAGAGACCCAGTACTTC.

The chain couples TRBV5-4 to TRBJ2-3; TRBD2 matches at 8 bases. CDR3 size: 16 residues. With V trimmed by 0 bases and J by 0 bases, 3 bases remained unmatched. Germline V lookup: CDR1 SGHNT, CDR2 YYREEE (reference sequence). The CDR3 DNA follows: TGTGCCAGCAGCTTGGCGTCTAGCGGGAGCACAGATACGCAGTATTTT. Protein: CASSLASSGSTDTQYF.

This chain links TRBV6-2 or TRBV6-3 with TRBJ1-3; no firm D call. Germline CDR1 and CDR2: MNHEY and SVGEGT. The CDR3 runs to 15 residues. The V end lost 2 bases, the J end lost 0 bases, and 8 bases lay between the germline ends. CDR3 loop: CASSYPRLSGNTIYF. The CDR3, as DNA: TGTGCCAGCAGTTACCCCAGACTCTCTGGAAACACCATATATTTT.

The table lists this clone with a few counts. J is TRBJ1-1 and V is TRBV18; D may be TRBD1 (5 bases). The CDR3 has 14 amino acids. Germline V gives CDR1 KGHSH, CDR2 LQKENI. Trimming stripped 2 bases from V and 5 bases from J, with 12 bases between. The DNA of the CDR3 is TGTGCCAGCTCACCAGGGGGGTCGTGGACTGAAGCTTTCTTT. This gives the protein CASSPGGSWTEAFF.

This rearrangement joins TRBV20-1 to TRBJ2-7, with a tentative D call TRBD2 (7 bases). Looked up from germline, CDR1 is DFQATT and CDR2 is SNEGSKA (reference sequence). The CDR3 has 15 amino acids. The V end was cut by 3 bases, the J end by 2 bases, with 17 bases between. CDR3 DNA: TGCAGTGCTAGTATAAAAGGGGGGGGGCCCTACGAGCAGTACTTC. Its translation: CSASIKGGGPYEQYF.

The gene calls are TRBV18 and TRBJ1-1; 12 bases map to TRBD1. The germline V gene has CDR1 KGHSH and CDR2 LQKENI. The ends lost 5 bases at V and 4 bases at J; junction bases unmatched: 5. The CDR3 is made up of 15 amino acids. Here the CDR3 reads CASSGTGGLATEAFF. In nucleotides, the CDR3 is TGTGCCAGCTCAGGGACAGGGGGCTTGGCCACTGAAGCTTTCTTT.

The chain employs TRBV27 and TRBJ2-7, with a possible D match to TRBD1 (5 bases). Germline CDR1 reads MNHEY; CDR2 reads SMNVEV (reference sequence). CDR3 length: 13 amino acids. With 7 bases removed from V and 1 base from J, the gap between germline ends came to 11 bases. CDR3 in amino acids: CASKPDTSYEQYF. The DNA for the CDR3 is TGTGCCAGCAAACCGGACACTTCCTACGAGCAGTACTTC.

The V gene is TRBV6-1, the J gene TRBJ2-3, with TRBD2 as a possible D gene (7 bases). Germline assignment: CDR1 MNHNS and CDR2 SASEGT. The CDR3 loop spans 16 amino acids. V lost 2 bases, J lost 5 bases, and 17 bases lay in between. The CDR3 is CASSELQGGAGDTQYF. CDR3 coding DNA: TGTGCCAGCAGTGAACTTCAAGGGGGGGCGGGAGATACGCAGTATTTT.

The chain uses TRBV14 and TRBJ2-2; TRBD2 agrees at 8 bases. The CDR3 has 15 residues. Germline V CDR1 and CDR2: SGHDN, FVKESK. V lost 1 base to trimming and J lost 3 bases; unmatched junction nucleotides: 1. CDR3: CASSQAGGYTGELFF. The DNA of the CDR3 is TGTGCCAGCAGCCAAGCGGGGGGGTACACCGGGGAGCTGTTTTTT.

The CDR3 DNA sequence: TGTGCCAGCTCACCAGAATCGACAGGGGCCGGCGAGCAGTACTTC. It yields the protein CASSPESTGAGEQYF. V and J are TRBV18 and TRBJ2-7, with 8 positions matching TRBD1. The V gene end was trimmed by 2 bases and the J gene end by 6 bases; junction bases not matched to a gene: 9. Germline CDR1 is KGHSH and CDR2 is LQKENI. CDR3 length equals 15 residues. Full variable domain (outside the CDR3, taken from reference TRBV18 and TRBJ2-7): NAGVMQNPRHLVRRRGQEARLRCSPMKGHSHVYWYRQLPEEGLKFMVYLQKENIIDESGMPKERFSAEFPKEGPSILRIQQVVRGDSAAYFCASSPESTGAGEQYFGPGTRLTVT.

The rearrangement links TRBV14 to TRBJ1-2; D is possibly TRBD1 (5 bases). The CDR3 is 13 residues long. V lost 3 bases and J 8 bases, leaving 13 bases between the germline ends. Per germline, CDR1 SGHDN and CDR2 FVKESK. The CDR3 DNA reads as TGTGCCAGCAGCCAGACCGACAGTGGAGGCTACACCTTC. Protein: CASSQTDSGGYTF.

The chain carries TRBV5-1 and TRBJ2-7; TRBD1 matches at 7 bases. The CDR3 runs to 13 residues. Trimming cost V 2 bases and J 7 bases; bases outside gene matches: 6. Germline V gene sequence: CDR1 SGHRS, CDR2 YFSETQ. For the CDR3, the DNA is TGCGCCAGCAGCTTCGGACAGGCCTGGGAGCAGTACTTC. Encoded protein: CASSFGQAWEQYF.

The gene calls are TRBV2 and TRBJ1-4; perhaps TRBD1 as D (5 bases). The V gene lost 5 bases and the J gene lost 0 bases, with 13 bases spanning the gap. The CDR3 contains 16 residues. The germline gives CDR1 SNHLY, CDR2 FYNNEI. The DNA for the CDR3 is TGTGCCAGCAGTATCGACGGGGGTGCAACTAATGAAAAACTGTTTTTT. Translated: CASSIDGGATNEKLFF.

This clone was detected only a few times. The chain uses TRBV2 and TRBJ2-7; D possibly corresponds to TRBD2 (6 bases). The CDR3 length is 14 residues. V was cut by 9 bases and J by 1 base, with 16 bases left in between. Germline V lookup: CDR1 SNHLY, CDR2 FYNNEI. The CDR3 sequence is CASGGPGVSYEQYF. The DNA of the CDR3 is TGTGCCAGTGGAGGGCCTGGGGTTTCCTACGAGCAGTACTTC.

The chain carries TRBV5-5 and TRBJ2-2; D is undetermined. The length of the CDR3 is 14 residues. V dropped 5 bases and J dropped 0 bases, with 8 bases sitting between them. In germline, CDR1 is SGHKS, CDR2 YYEKEE (reference sequence). CDR3 sequence reads: CASRIAPNTGELFF. In DNA, the CDR3 is TGTGCCAGCAGGATAGCACCGAACACCGGGGAGCTGTTTTTT.

The chain is built from TRBV10-1 and TRBJ2-7; D is unresolved. V was pared by 3 bases and J by 1 base, with 10 bases between. The CDR3 is 14 residues long. Germline CDR1 reads WNHNN; CDR2 reads SYGVQD (reference sequence). CDR3 coding DNA: TGCGCCAGCAGTGACTCAGGTGGATCCTACGAGCAGTACTTC. Amino acids: CASSDSGGSYEQYF.

CDR3 in amino acids: CASSISGGDSNEQFF. The CDR3 DNA sequence: TGCGCCAGCAGCATTAGCGGGGGGGACTCAAATGAGCAGTTCTTC. This chain uses TRBV5-1 with TRBJ2-1; 11 nucleotides match TRBD2. CDR1 and CDR2 from the germline V gene are SGHRS and YFSETQ. V lost 4 bases, J lost 7 bases, and 7 bases stayed unmatched. The CDR3 extends over 15 amino acids.

The chain uses TRBV2 and TRBJ1-1; D is possibly TRBD1 (5 bases). V was clipped by 8 bases and J by 4 bases, with 17 bases between them. Germline values: CDR1 SNHLY, CDR2 FYNNEI. The CDR3 length is 14 residues. CDR3 bases: TGTGCCAGCGTTCGGTCACAGGTTGGCACTGAAGCTTTCTTT. It encodes CASVRSQVGTEAFF.

Only a few counts were recorded for this clone. V and J are TRBV6-5 and TRBJ1-1; the D is unclear. Germline CDR1 and CDR2: MNHEY and SVGAGI. The CDR3 consists of 14 residues. The V and J ends lost 0 bases and 6 bases respectively, with 11 bases between them. The CDR3 loop is CASSYSRDLAEAFF. CDR3 nucleotide sequence: TGTGCCAGCAGTTACTCGAGGGATTTGGCTGAAGCTTTCTTT.

This sequence joins TRBV6-2 or TRBV6-3 and TRBJ2-3; TRBD2 agrees at 11 bases. This CDR3 is 17 amino acids long. CDR1 and CDR2 from the germline V gene are MNHEY and SVGEGT. After removal of 5 bases from V and 6 bases from J, the junction contained 13 bases not matched to a gene. The CDR3 reads CASSPFSSGGPGDTQYF. As DNA, the CDR3 is TGTGCCAGCAGTCCGTTCTCTAGCGGGGGGCCCGGTGATACGCAGTATTTT.

The CDR3 bases are TGTGCCTGGAGTAAACATGGACAAGGGTACGAGCAGTACTTC. This translates into CAWSKHGQGYEQYF. The gene calls are TRBV30 and TRBJ2-7, with D possibly TRBD1 on 5 matching bases. Deletions cut 2 bases from V and 4 bases from J, with 15 bases between. The CDR3 length is 14 residues. The germline V gene has CDR1 GTSNPN and CDR2 SVGIG (reference sequence). Supplemented by reference TRBV30 and TRBJ2-7, the full variable domain reads SQTIHQWPATLVQPVGSPLSLECTVEGTSNPNLYWYRQAAGRGLQLLFYSVGIGQISSEVPQNLSASRPQDRQFILSSKKLLLSDSGFYLCAWSKHGQGYEQYFGPGTRLTVT.

The sample holds one count of this clone. The rearrangement joins TRBV7-3 to TRBJ2-3, with 10 bases that match TRBD2. The V and J ends lost 5 bases and 4 bases, in that order; junction bases with no gene match: 9. Germline V gives CDR1 SGHTA, CDR2 FQGTGA. This CDR3 has 16 amino acids. CDR3 sequence (DNA): TGTGCCAGCAGCCCCAGCCTAGCGGGGGCATCAGATACGCAGTATTTT. Translated, it gives CASSPSLAGASDTQYF.

V gene TRBV5-1 combines with J gene TRBJ1-2; 12 bases fit TRBD1. The CDR3 contains 16 residues. Germline V gene data show CDR1 as SGHRS and CDR2 as YFSETQ. V shed 3 bases, J shed 2 bases, and the junction held 5 bases outside the gene matches. The DNA for the CDR3 is TGCGCCAGCAGCTGGGGGACAGGGGGCGCGAACTATGGCTACACCTTC. It translates to CASSWGTGGANYGYTF. The whole variable domain, filled in from reference TRBV5-1 and TRBJ1-2, reads KAGVTQTPRYLIKTRGQQVTLSCSPISGHRSVSWYQQTPGQGLQFLFEYFSETQRNKGNFPGRFSGRQFSNSRSEMNVSTLELGDSALYLCASSWGTGGANYGYTFGSGTRLTVV.

The V gene is TRBV5-1, the J gene TRBJ1-1; D is ambiguous. V shed 3 bases and J shed 3 bases, with 9 bases lying between them. Germline CDR1 reads SGHRS; CDR2 reads YFSETQ. The CDR3 totals 13 residues. CDR3 nucleotide sequence: TGCGCCAGCAGCTCGTCACCGGACACTGAAGCTTTCTTT. Amino acid sequence: CASSSSPDTEAFF.

This clone has a handful of counts. V is TRBV6-2 or TRBV6-3 and J is TRBJ1-5; 9 nucleotides align to TRBD1. CDR1 is MNHEY, CDR2 SVGEGT, per germline. J lost 3 bases, V lost 2 bases, and 5 bases had no gene match. The CDR3 runs 16 residues. The CDR3 spells CASSYGTGLDNQPQHF. In DNA, the CDR3 is TGTGCCAGCAGTTACGGGACAGGGTTAGACAATCAGCCCCAGCATTTT.